The 20 T cell receptor beta chains presented below share a single source sample, sequenced in a study of shared clonotypes between healthy human individuals. Using immunoSEQ multiplex PCR, the repertoire was profiled, and TCRdb retains in-frame clones only, with some absent. The data hold more than 900,000 clones, with about 80% observed a single time. Sequencing was carried out using memory CD4+ T cells from PBMCs. As for subset: CD45RA-negative fraction. The receptors originated from a man in his late teens or twenties in good health. Some clones in this sample may be carry-over from other donors' samples.

Concerning this clone: Other DNA sequences within the sample encode an identical CDR3. The chain couples TRBV11-3 to TRBJ2-2; D is perhaps TRBD2 (5 bases). The CDR3 is made up of 14 amino acids. From germline, CDR1 is SGHNT and CDR2 YENEEA. Trimming left V 3 bases short and J 3 bases short, with 8 bases between. The chain's CDR3 is CASSFSGYTGELFF. CDR3 in DNA: TGTGCCAGCAGCTTTTCGGGGTACACCGGGGAGCTGTTTTTT.

Ten or more counts support this clone. The sample holds other DNA sequences that translate to the same CDR3. The chain has TRBV12-5 and TRBJ2-1, with 8 bases matching TRBD2. The CDR3 spans 13 residues. The germline gives CDR1 LGHNT, CDR2 FRNRAP. With 3 bases clipped from V and 9 bases from J, the junction kept 4 bases outside the gene matches. In DNA, the CDR3 is TGTGCTAGTGGTTTTGGAACTAGCGGTGAGCAGTTCTTC. This sequence encodes CASGFGTSGEQFF. Together with reference TRBV12-5 and TRBJ2-1, the CDR3 gives the full variable domain: DARVTQTPRHKVTEMGQEVTMRCQPILGHNTVFWYRQTMMQGLELLAYFRNRAPLDDSGMPKDRFSAEMPDATLATLKIQPSEPRDSAVYFCASGFGTSGEQFFGPGTRLTVL.

There are many counts of this clone. This sample also contains other DNA sequences that code for the same CDR3. The chain employs TRBV6-6 and TRBJ1-1; D is perhaps TRBD1 (5 bases). The CDR3 length is 13 residues. V lost 5 bases and J lost 0, with 7 bases in between. Germline-derived CDR1 and CDR2 are MNHNY and SVGAGI (reference sequence). The CDR3 DNA is TGTGCCAGCAGTCGGGGCCTGAACACTGAAGCTTTCTTT. This sequence encodes CASSRGLNTEAFF.

The chain employs TRBV6-5 and TRBJ1-3; no clear D. Trimming took 6 bases from V and 1 from J, leaving 10 bases between them. The CDR3 has 14 residues. In germline, CDR1 is MNHEY, CDR2 SVGAGI. The CDR3 loop reads CASSPDGSGNTIYF. CDR3 DNA: TGTGCCAGCAGCCCCGACGGGTCTGGAAACACCATATATTTT.

The sample holds a few counts of this clone. This chain connects TRBV4-3 to TRBJ2-3, with 7 bases matching TRBD2. This CDR3 region has 17 residues. CDR1 and CDR2 (germline): LGHNA, YSLEER. Trimming cost V 0 bases and J 3 bases; bases outside gene matches: 9. The CDR3 DNA sequence: TGCGCCAGCAGCCAAGATGTTGGCGGGGGAGGGACAGATACGCAGTATTTT. This translates into CASSQDVGGGGTDTQYF.

The chain couples TRBV15 to TRBJ2-5, with 12 bases that match TRBD2. Germline values: CDR1 LNHNV, CDR2 YYDKDF (reference sequence). The CDR3 has 21 amino acids. The ends lost 4 bases at V and 5 bases at J; junction bases unmatched: 23. CDR3 sequence (DNA): TGTGCCACCAGCACCTACACGCTGACGGCTAGCGGGAGGGCCGCCAGGGAGACCCAGTACTTC. The encoded protein is CATSTYTLTASGRAARETQYF.

This clone was seen many times. This chain joins TRBV6-1 and TRBJ1-5; D unresolved. This CDR3 comprises 14 residues. In germline, CDR1 is MNHNS, CDR2 SASEGT. Trimming shortened V by 7 bases and J by 7 bases, and 17 bases separated the two germline ends. The CDR3 loop is CASTARSLDQPQHF. The CDR3 nucleotides are TGTGCCAGCACTGCCCGAAGTCTTGACCAGCCCCAGCATTTT.

The count of this clone is one. V gene TRBV7-2 combines with J gene TRBJ2-7, with D perhaps TRBD1 (6 bases). Germline V CDR1 and CDR2: SGHTA, FQGNSA. The CDR3 extends over 14 amino acids. V dropped 1 base and J dropped 7 bases, with 14 bases sitting between them. The CDR3 DNA follows: TGTGCCAGCAGCTTAGGAGGGGGAGTTCGAGAGCAGTACTTC. Translating gives CASSLGGGVREQYF.

The chain carries TRBV19 and TRBJ2-6, with 15 bases aligning to TRBD2. The CDR3 sequence is 19 residues long. After removal of 5 bases from V and 2 bases from J, the junction contained 7 bases not matched to a gene. CDR1 is LNHDA, CDR2 SQIVND, per germline (reference sequence). The CDR3: CASSLPGLAGGAGANVLTF. Here the CDR3 DNA reads TGTGCCAGTAGTCTACCAGGACTAGCGGGAGGGGCTGGGGCCAACGTCCTGACTTTC.

The chain uses TRBV15 and TRBJ1-1; 7 bases agree with TRBD1. CDR1 LNHNV and CDR2 YYDKDF come from the germline V gene (reference sequence). The CDR3 runs to 16 residues. V dropped 1 base and J dropped 4; count of bases not matched to a gene: 9. The CDR3 bases are TGTGCCACCAGCAGAGCCCGGAGCGCAGGGGGCACTGAAGCTTTCTTT. This gives the protein CATSRARSAGGTEAFF.

This clone appeared a few times. The rearrangement joins TRBV28 to TRBJ2-7; D not certain. Germline V gene lookup returns CDR1 MDHEN and CDR2 SYDVKM. The CDR3 loop spans 14 amino acids. Trimming took 3 bases from V and 1 from J, leaving 10 bases between them. The CDR3 nucleotides read TGTGCCAGCAGTTTTGGTCTTATATCCTACGAGCAGTACTTC. Protein: CASSFGLISYEQYF.

The chain employs TRBV27 and TRBJ2-1; the D is unclear. The CDR3 runs to 13 residues. Trimming stripped 7 bases from V and 1 base from J, with 8 bases between. Germline CDR1 is MNHEY and CDR2 is SMNVEV (reference sequence). The CDR3 bases are TGTGCCAGCATGACACGGTCCTACAATGAGCAGTTCTTC. This encodes CASMTRSYNEQFF.

V usage is TRBV27 and J usage is TRBJ1-2, with D possibly matching TRBD1 (6 bases). The CDR3 has 15 residues. Germline CDR1 reads MNHEY; CDR2 reads SMNVEV (reference sequence). V was cut by 5 bases and J by 5 bases, with 18 bases left in between. The CDR3 coding sequence is TGTGCCAGCAGTCCTCGCCGGGGGGCGGGGTATGGCTACACCTTC. It specifies CASSPRRGAGYGYTF.

The genes are TRBV28 and TRBJ1-5; 7 positions agree with TRBD1. V dropped 4 bases and J dropped 3; count of bases not matched to a gene: 12. Germline CDR1 and CDR2: MDHEN and SYDVKM. This CDR3 spans 17 amino acids. This chain's CDR3 is CASSSTIRGLNNQPQHF. CDR3 nucleotides: TGTGCCAGCAGTTCAACCATTAGGGGGCTCAACAATCAGCCCCAGCATTTT.

In the case of this clone: The same CDR3 is also encoded by other DNA sequences in this sample. The J gene is TRBJ2-1, the V gene TRBV5-1; 11 nucleotides align to TRBD2. There are 16 residues in the CDR3. V lost 4 bases, J lost 3 bases, and 6 bases stayed unmatched. Per the germline V gene, CDR1 is SGHRS and CDR2 is YFSETQ. The CDR3 region has the DNA TGCGCCAGCAGCGCCGGACTAGCGGGCGTCTACAATGAGCAGTTCTTC. It codes for CASSAGLAGVYNEQFF.

This rearrangement joins TRBV28 to TRBJ1-1, with 9 bases aligning to TRBD1. V shed 5 bases and J 4 bases; nucleotides not matched to a gene: 8. Germline values: CDR1 MDHEN, CDR2 SYDVKM. There are 15 residues in the CDR3. CDR3 sequence: CASSPAGTGTTEAFF. In nucleotides, the CDR3 is TGTGCCAGCAGTCCCGCCGGGACAGGGACCACTGAAGCTTTCTTT.

The chain uses TRBV18 and TRBJ2-7; the match to TRBD2 covers 8 bases. This CDR3 spans 15 amino acids. Germline values: CDR1 KGHSH, CDR2 LQKENI. V was clipped by 4 bases and J by 1 base; unmatched bases: 6. This CDR3 reads CASSLLTSASYEQYF. CDR3 DNA sequence: TGTGCCAGCTCACTCTTGACTAGCGCTTCCTACGAGCAGTACTTC.

Remarks on this clone: This may be a read error, as it is one base from a much larger clone. The DNA of the CDR3 is TGTGCCAGCAGCGTCGGGACAGGGGGCTCCTACGAGCAGTACTTC. Its protein product is CASSVGTGGSYEQYF. The chain links TRBV11-2 to TRBJ2-7, with 11 bases matching TRBD1. The CDR3 extends over 15 amino acids. Germline assignment: CDR1 SGHAT and CDR2 FQNNGV. With 5 bases clipped from V and 0 bases from J, the junction kept 3 bases outside the gene matches.

V gene TRBV2 combines with J gene TRBJ2-3, with a possible D match to TRBD2 (6 bases). Trimming pared 3 bases from V and 6 bases from J, leaving 10 bases between. The CDR3 extends over 13 amino acids. Germline V CDR1 and CDR2: SNHLY, FYNNEI. CDR3 bases: TGTGCCAGCAGTGATGGCGGGGAGGATACGCAGTATTTT. Translating gives CASSDGGEDTQYF.

The chain has TRBV9 and TRBJ1-1; a possible D gene is TRBD1 (5 bases). The germline V and J ends were trimmed by 3 bases and 1 base, with 10 bases remaining between them. Per the germline V gene, CDR1 is SGDLS and CDR2 is YYNGEE. The CDR3 covers 14 residues. For the CDR3, the DNA is TGTGCCAGCAGCGCGGGACGGGGGAACACTGAAGCTTTCTTT. Protein sequence: CASSAGRGNTEAFF.